The 32 T cell receptor beta chains listed next were all sequenced from one sample in a study of T cell responses to AZD1222 COVID-19 vaccine. The repertoire was sequenced with immunoSEQ multiplex PCR; TCRdb's copy has only in-frame clones and lacks some. Of under 140,000 clones listed, approximately 94% are singletons. Material: peripheral blood, obtained 28 days after the second AZD1222 dose. The source is an adult who received the AZD1222 COVID-19 vaccine.

In this sample, this clone turned up once. The V call is TRBV11-1, the J call TRBJ2-7; D could derive from TRBD1 or TRBD2 (5 bases each). The V gene's germline CDR1 is SGHAT and CDR2 FQDESV (reference sequence). The CDR3 totals 11 residues. Trimming stripped 6 bases from V and 7 bases from J, with 10 bases between. In nucleotides, the CDR3 is TGTGCCAGCAGTTGGGGGAGTGAGCAGTACTTC. Its translation: CASSWGSEQYF. Drawing the rest from reference TRBV11-1 and TRBJ2-7, the complete variable domain is EAEVAQSPRYKITEKSQAVAFWCDPISGHATLYWYRQILGQGPELLVQFQDESVVDDSQLPKDRFSAERLKGVDSTLKIQPAELGDSAMYLCASSWGSEQYFGPGTRLTVT.

This chain uses TRBV3-1 (or the pseudogene TRBV3-2) with TRBJ2-1; tentative D call: TRBD2 (6 bases). This CDR3 is built from 11 residues. Germline CDR1 reads LGHDT; CDR2 reads YNNKEL (reference sequence). The ends were cut back, 3 bases at V and 9 bases at J, with 6 bases in the middle. The CDR3 sequence: CASSQEGEQFF. The CDR3 DNA reads as TGTGCCAGCAGCCAGGAGGGTGAGCAGTTCTTC.

This clone showed up just a few times. The V and J genes are TRBV6-4 and TRBJ2-1, with D perhaps TRBD2 (6 bases). Germline V CDR1 and CDR2: MRHNA, SNTAGT. The CDR3 has 12 amino acids. The V gene lost 4 bases and the J gene lost 6 bases, with 7 bases spanning the gap. The CDR3 loop reads CASSAGGNEQFF. The CDR3 DNA is TGTGCCAGCAGTGCCGGGGGCAATGAGCAGTTCTTC.

The V and J genes are TRBV6-4 and TRBJ2-4; 8 bases agree with TRBD1. Germline CDR1 is MRHNA and CDR2 is SNTAGT. There are 15 residues in the CDR3. The ends lost 3 bases at V and 6 bases at J; junction bases unmatched: 7. The CDR3 nucleotides are TGTGCCAGCAGTGAGGGAGACAGGGGACGAAACATTCAGTACTTC. Amino acids: CASSEGDRGRNIQYF.

The V and J genes are TRBV30 and TRBJ1-3; no clear D gene. The CDR3 extends over 12 amino acids. The germline CDR1 and CDR2 sequences are GTSNPN and SVGIG (reference sequence). V was trimmed by 2 bases and J by 2 bases, leaving 4 bases between them. The CDR3 sequence: CAWSLTGNTIYF. The CDR3 DNA is TGTGCCTGGAGTTTGACTGGAAACACCATATATTTT.

V usage is TRBV5-1 and J usage is TRBJ2-1; 8 positions agree with TRBD1. Trimming took 0 bases from V and 0 from J; bases not matched to a gene: 11. The germline V gene has CDR1 SGHRS and CDR2 YFSETQ. The CDR3 length is 19 residues. CDR3 coding DNA: TGCGCCAGCAGCTTGGGACAGGGGACAGCCCCTGGCTCCTACAATGAGCAGTTCTTC. Translated: CASSLGQGTAPGSYNEQFF.

V gene TRBV4-1 combines with J gene TRBJ1-1; D is ambiguous. The germline CDR1 and CDR2 sequences are MGHRA and YSYEKL. V lost 3 bases and J lost 0, with 11 bases in between. The CDR3 consists of 15 residues. The CDR3 coding sequence is TGCGCCAGCAGCCATGATAGTAGACTGAACACTGAAGCTTTCTTT. It translates to CASSHDSRLNTEAFF.

The V gene is TRBV12-3 or TRBV12-4, the J gene TRBJ2-2; D is unresolved. The CDR3 runs 12 residues. Trimming removed 5 bases at V and 6 bases at J, with 7 bases between. CDR3: CASSLSAGELFF. CDR3 nucleotides: TGTGCCAGCAGTCTCTCGGCCGGGGAGCTGTTTTTT.

The chain employs TRBV5-1 and TRBJ2-7, with D perhaps matching TRBD2 (6 bases). Germline V gene data show CDR1 as SGHRS and CDR2 as YFSETQ. The CDR3 runs to 15 residues. Deletions cut 4 bases from V and 2 bases from J, with 16 bases between. CDR3 DNA sequence: TGCGCCAGCAGCCCGGAGGGGAGGACGGCCTACGAGCAGTACTTC. It translates to CASSPEGRTAYEQYF. The full variable domain, in which reference TRBV5-1 and TRBJ2-7 provide the parts outside the CDR3, is KAGVTQTPRYLIKTRGQQVTLSCSPISGHRSVSWYQQTPGQGLQFLFEYFSETQRNKGNFPGRFSGRQFSNSRSEMNVSTLELGDSALYLCASSPEGRTAYEQYFGPGTRLTVT.

Only a few counts were recorded for this clone. The chain joins TRBV6-5 to TRBJ2-7; TRBD2 might be the D (6 bases). Germline values: CDR1 MNHEY, CDR2 SVGAGI. This CDR3 has 14 residues. Trimming took off 2 bases at V and 8 bases at J, with 16 bases between the two ends. The CDR3 DNA reads as TGTGCCAGCAGTTACGAAGGGCGGGGTGGGAAGCAGTACTTC. This sequence encodes CASSYEGRGGKQYF.

The chain carries TRBV7-2 and TRBJ2-2; D gene unclear. V lost 3 bases to trimming and J lost 6 bases, with 8 bases between them. CDR1 is SGHTA and CDR2 is FQGNSA in the germline V gene. CDR3 size: 13 residues. CDR3 amino acids: CASSLGPAGELFF. The CDR3 DNA reads as TGTGCCAGCAGCTTGGGTCCCGCCGGGGAGCTGTTTTTT.

The chain has TRBV10-3 and TRBJ1-1; D not certain. Germline CDR1 is ENHRY and CDR2 is SYGVKD. This CDR3 comprises 12 residues. Trimming cost V 5 bases and J 2 bases, with 6 bases left between them. CDR3 residues: CAISYSNTEAFF. The CDR3 nucleotides read TGTGCCATCAGTTACAGCAACACTGAAGCTTTCTTT.

The genes are TRBV5-4 and TRBJ1-1, with 9 bases fitting TRBD1. Germline CDR1 SGHNT, CDR2 YYREEE (reference sequence). This CDR3 has 16 residues. Unmatched junction bases numbered 9, after V lost 4 bases and J lost 2 bases. Written as DNA, the CDR3 is TGTGCCAGCAGCATCCCCCCCACAGGGGGCAACACTGAAGCTTTCTTT. It translates to CASSIPPTGGNTEAFF.

The chain couples TRBV5-1 to TRBJ2-1, with 14 bases aligning to TRBD2. The V segment lost 3 bases and the J segment 10 bases; nucleotides outside the gene matches: 12. Per germline, CDR1 SGHRS and CDR2 YFSETQ. The CDR3 is 17 residues long. The CDR3 coding sequence is TGCGCCAGCAGCTGGACTAGCGGGGGGCCACCGGTTCACGAGCAGTTCTTC. Protein: CASSWTSGGPPVHEQFF.

The chain recombines TRBV19 with TRBJ2-4, with D perhaps matching TRBD2 (7 bases). The CDR3 totals 17 residues. Germline loops: CDR1 LNHDA, CDR2 SQIVND (reference sequence). V dropped 6 bases and J dropped 2 bases, with 20 bases sitting between them. The CDR3 nucleotides are TGTGCCAGTAGCTCAACGGGGGGCCGTAATCCCAAAAACATTCAGTACTTC. It codes for CASSSTGGRNPKNIQYF. The variable domain in full, with the rest retrieved from reference TRBV19 and TRBJ2-4, is DGGITQSPKYLFRKEGQNVTLSCEQNLNHDAMYWYRQDPGQGLRLIYYSQIVNDFQKGDIAEGYSVSREKKESFPLTVTSAQKNPTAFYLCASSSTGGRNPKNIQYFGAGTRLSVL.

The chain links TRBV6-1 to TRBJ2-3; 15 bases match TRBD2. J was trimmed by 0 bases and V by 4 bases; bases with no gene match: 5. The CDR3 contains 18 residues. Germline V gene lookup returns CDR1 MNHNS and CDR2 SASEGT. CDR3 in amino acids: CASSGTSGRGGSTDTQYF. The CDR3 bases are TGTGCCAGCAGTGGGACTAGCGGGAGGGGTGGTAGCACAGATACGCAGTATTTT.

V is TRBV6-6 and J is TRBJ1-2; no definite D call. Germline values: CDR1 MNHNY, CDR2 SVGAGI (reference sequence). The CDR3 loop spans 11 amino acids. Trimming removed 8 bases from V and 2 bases from J, with 6 bases in between. As DNA, the CDR3 is TGTGCCAGCCGGACCAACTATGGCTACACCTTC. Translating gives CASRTNYGYTF.

V and J are TRBV7-8 and TRBJ1-3; unclear D gene. CDR1 is SGHVS and CDR2 is FQNEAQ in the germline V gene. The CDR3 consists of 15 residues. The V and J ends lost 5 bases and 0 bases respectively, with 11 bases between them. CDR3 nucleotides: TGTGCCAGCAGCCCTACATCAGGCTCTGGAAACACCATATATTTT. As protein: CASSPTSGSGNTIYF.

The chain joins TRBV3-1 (or the pseudogene TRBV3-2) to TRBJ1-1; D gene uncertain. This CDR3 spans 18 amino acids. The germline V gene has CDR1 LGHDT and CDR2 YNNKEL (reference sequence). Trimming stripped 4 bases from V and 4 bases from J, with 25 bases between. CDR3 sequence reads: CASSLTFVRNPTGTEAFF. CDR3 nucleotide sequence: TGTGCCAGCAGCCTAACCTTCGTACGGAACCCGACGGGCACTGAAGCTTTCTTT.

The chain uses TRBV15 and TRBJ2-1; a possible D gene is TRBD2 (6 bases). Trimming stripped 3 bases from V and 5 bases from J, with 11 bases between. This CDR3 region has 14 residues. Germline V lookup: CDR1 LNHNV, CDR2 YYDKDF (reference sequence). CDR3 region: CATSRGTRHNEQFF. In DNA, the CDR3 is TGTGCCACCAGCAGGGGGACTCGCCACAATGAGCAGTTCTTC.

The genes are TRBV4-1 and TRBJ1-2, with unresolved D. The germline V gene has CDR1 MGHRA and CDR2 YSYEKL. The CDR3 sequence is 14 residues long. V gave up 4 bases and J gave up 4 bases, with 13 bases separating them. DNA for the CDR3: TGCGCCAGCAGCCCGGATAGGGATCTCTATGGCTACACCTTC. Translating gives CASSPDRDLYGYTF.

V gene TRBV2 combines with J gene TRBJ2-4; D possibly corresponds to TRBD2 (5 bases). The CDR3 consists of 15 residues. V shed 7 bases and J shed 5 bases, with 18 bases lying between them. Germline V gene lookup returns CDR1 SNHLY and CDR2 FYNNEI. The CDR3 sequence is CASMIDGHGENIQYF. CDR3 in DNA: TGTGCCAGCATGATAGATGGCCACGGGGAAAACATTCAGTACTTC.

This chain uses TRBV5-5 with TRBJ2-7; 7 nucleotides align to TRBD1. Trimming removed 6 bases from V and 2 bases from J; junction bases left unmatched: 14. Germline V gene data show CDR1 as SGHKS and CDR2 as YYEKEE (reference sequence). The CDR3 is 16 residues long. The DNA for the CDR3 is TGTGCCAGCACGACGGGACAGTCCTTCTCTCCCTACGAGCAGTACTTC. Translated, it gives CASTTGQSFSPYEQYF.

The chain recombines TRBV12-3 or TRBV12-4 with TRBJ1-1; D may be TRBD1 (5 bases). This CDR3 is 13 amino acids long. The V gene lost 6 bases and the J gene lost 1 base, with 9 bases spanning the gap. In DNA, the CDR3 is TGTGCCAGCAGGGGGGAGGGGAACACTGAAGCTTTCTTT. It is translated as CASRGEGNTEAFF.

J is TRBJ1-1 and V is TRBV5-1; 8 bases agree with TRBD1. Germline V gene lookup returns CDR1 SGHRS and CDR2 YFSETQ. The V and J ends lost 4 bases and 0 bases, in that order; junction bases with no gene match: 8. The CDR3 is made up of 16 amino acids. CDR3 sequence: CASSPPSGQVNTEAFF. CDR3 sequence (DNA): TGCGCCAGCAGCCCTCCTTCGGGACAGGTGAACACTGAAGCTTTCTTT.

The chain combines TRBV6-5 with TRBJ1-5; 11 bases line up with TRBD1. The germline V gene encodes CDR1 MNHEY and CDR2 SVGAGI. This CDR3 comprises 14 residues. The V segment lost 5 bases and the J segment 12 bases; nucleotides outside the gene matches: 9. The DNA of the CDR3 is TGTGCCAGCAGTCCCGGGACAGGGGGTTGGGGCCAGCATTTT. Translating gives CASSPGTGGWGQHF.

V gene TRBV5-4 combines with J gene TRBJ2-1; D unclear. The germline CDR1 and CDR2 sequences are SGHNT and YYREEE (reference sequence). CDR3 size: 13 residues. V lost 4 bases to trimming and J lost 5 bases, with 10 bases between them. For the CDR3, the DNA is TGTGCCAGCAGCACCGACTCTAACAATGAGCAGTTCTTC. Amino acid sequence: CASSTDSNNEQFF.

This clone has only one observation. The CDR3 is CASSLKGSTEAFF. Here the CDR3 DNA reads TGTGCCAGCAGCTTAAAGGGCAGCACTGAAGCTTTCTTT. The chain has TRBV7-9 and TRBJ1-1; D not certain. There are 13 residues in the CDR3. V lost 2 bases to trimming and J lost 4 bases, with 8 bases between them. Germline CDR1 is SEHNR and CDR2 is FQNEAQ (reference sequence).

V is TRBV5-1 and J is TRBJ2-2; 9 nucleotides line up with TRBD1. J lost 2 bases, V lost 5 bases, and 7 bases had no gene match. This CDR3 has 16 amino acids. The germline V gene has CDR1 SGHRS and CDR2 YFSETQ. The chain's CDR3 is CASRVPGQGNTGELFF. The CDR3 DNA follows: TGCGCCAGCAGGGTTCCGGGACAGGGTAACACCGGGGAGCTGTTTTTT. The full variable domain, its missing parts supplied by reference TRBV5-1 and TRBJ2-2, is KAGVTQTPRYLIKTRGQQVTLSCSPISGHRSVSWYQQTPGQGLQFLFEYFSETQRNKGNFPGRFSGRQFSNSRSEMNVSTLELGDSALYLCASRVPGQGNTGELFFGEGSRLTVL.

The chain combines TRBV3-1 (or the pseudogene TRBV3-2) with TRBJ2-3; D not resolved. Trimming cost V 2 bases and J 3 bases, with 12 bases left between them. CDR3 length equals 15 residues. Germline loops: CDR1 LGHDT, CDR2 YNNKEL (reference sequence). The CDR3 reads CASSQRRSWTDTQYF. DNA of the CDR3: TGTGCCAGCAGCCAACGACGATCTTGGACAGATACGCAGTATTTT.

The CDR3 spells CSVEDRVGTEAFF. The CDR3 region has the DNA TGCAGCGTTGAAGACCGGGTCGGGACTGAAGCTTTCTTT. The J gene is TRBJ1-1, the V gene TRBV29-1; the D is unclear. Trimming took off 0 bases at V and 5 bases at J, with 10 bases between the two ends. CDR3 length: 13 amino acids. Germline V gene data show CDR1 as SQVTM and CDR2 as ANQGSEA.

V is TRBV18 and J is TRBJ2-2, with D possibly being TRBD2 (6 bases). CDR1 KGHSH and CDR2 LQKENI come from the germline V gene. This CDR3 has 17 amino acids. Trimming stripped 2 bases from V and 0 bases from J, with 13 bases between. The CDR3 DNA is TGTGCCAGCTCACCAGGAGTCGGCGGGGCGAACACCGGGGAGCTGTTTTTT. Translation: CASSPGVGGANTGELFF.